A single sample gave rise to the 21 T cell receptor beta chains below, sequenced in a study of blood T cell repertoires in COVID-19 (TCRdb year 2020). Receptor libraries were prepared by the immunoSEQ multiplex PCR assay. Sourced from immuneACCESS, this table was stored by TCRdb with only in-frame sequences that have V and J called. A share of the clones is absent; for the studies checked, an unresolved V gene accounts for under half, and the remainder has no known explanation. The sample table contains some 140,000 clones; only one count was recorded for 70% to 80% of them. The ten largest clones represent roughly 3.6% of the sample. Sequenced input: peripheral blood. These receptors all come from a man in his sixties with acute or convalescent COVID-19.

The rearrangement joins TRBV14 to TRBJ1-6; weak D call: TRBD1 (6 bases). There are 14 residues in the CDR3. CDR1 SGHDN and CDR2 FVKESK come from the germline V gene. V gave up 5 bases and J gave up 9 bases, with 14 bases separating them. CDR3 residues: CASSFQPGVSPLHF. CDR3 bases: TGTGCCAGCAGCTTTCAACCAGGGGTTTCACCCCTCCACTTT.

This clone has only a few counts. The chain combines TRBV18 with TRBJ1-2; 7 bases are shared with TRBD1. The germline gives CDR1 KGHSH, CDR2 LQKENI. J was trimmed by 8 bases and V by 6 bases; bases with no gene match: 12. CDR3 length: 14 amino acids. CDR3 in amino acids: CASSPTGTEAGYTF. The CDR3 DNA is TGTGCCAGCTCGCCAACCGGGACAGAGGCCGGCTACACCTTC. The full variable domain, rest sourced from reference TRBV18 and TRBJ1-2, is NAGVMQNPRHLVRRRGQEARLRCSPMKGHSHVYWYRQLPEEGLKFMVYLQKENIIDESGMPKERFSAEFPKEGPSILRIQQVVRGDSAAYFCASSPTGTEAGYTFGSGTRLTVV.

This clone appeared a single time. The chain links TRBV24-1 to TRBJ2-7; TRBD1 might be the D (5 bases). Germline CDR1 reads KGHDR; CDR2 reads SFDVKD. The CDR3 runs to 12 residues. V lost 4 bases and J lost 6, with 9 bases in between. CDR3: CATSERGSEQYF. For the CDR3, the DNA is TGTGCCACCAGTGAAAGGGGAAGCGAGCAGTACTTC.

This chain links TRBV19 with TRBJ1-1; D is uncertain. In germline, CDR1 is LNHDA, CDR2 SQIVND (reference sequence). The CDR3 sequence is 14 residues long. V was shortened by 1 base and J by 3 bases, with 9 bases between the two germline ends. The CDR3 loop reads CASSIGMGDTEAFF. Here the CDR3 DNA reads TGTGCCAGTAGTATAGGGATGGGAGACACTGAAGCTTTCTTT.

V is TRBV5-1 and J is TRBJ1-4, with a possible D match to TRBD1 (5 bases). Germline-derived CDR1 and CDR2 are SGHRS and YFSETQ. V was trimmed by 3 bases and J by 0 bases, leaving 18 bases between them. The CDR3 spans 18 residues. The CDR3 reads CASSSDLTGGATNEKLFF. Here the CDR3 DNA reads TGCGCCAGCAGCTCTGACCTTACAGGTGGTGCAACTAATGAAAAACTGTTTTTT.

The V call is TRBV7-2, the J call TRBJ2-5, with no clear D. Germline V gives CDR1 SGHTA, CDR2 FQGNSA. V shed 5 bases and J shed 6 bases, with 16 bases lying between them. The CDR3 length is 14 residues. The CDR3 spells CASSVRVGNKTQYF. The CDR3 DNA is TGTGCCAGCAGCGTCCGGGTTGGAAACAAGACCCAGTACTTC.

CDR3 sequence reads: CASKNGGTGIYGYTF. The CDR3 DNA follows: TGTGCCAGCAAGAACGGCGGGACAGGGATTTATGGCTACACCTTC. This chain joins TRBV2 and TRBJ1-2, with TRBD1 identical over 9 bases. The CDR3 sequence is 15 residues long. The junction had 11 bases not matched to a gene; V was cut back by 7 bases and J by 5 bases. Germline CDR1 SNHLY, CDR2 FYNNEI.

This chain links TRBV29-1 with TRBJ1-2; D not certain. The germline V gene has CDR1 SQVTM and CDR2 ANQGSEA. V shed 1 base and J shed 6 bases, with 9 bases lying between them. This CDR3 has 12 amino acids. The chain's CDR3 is CSVEGNSNGYTF. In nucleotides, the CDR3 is TGCAGCGTTGAAGGGAACAGCAATGGCTACACCTTC.

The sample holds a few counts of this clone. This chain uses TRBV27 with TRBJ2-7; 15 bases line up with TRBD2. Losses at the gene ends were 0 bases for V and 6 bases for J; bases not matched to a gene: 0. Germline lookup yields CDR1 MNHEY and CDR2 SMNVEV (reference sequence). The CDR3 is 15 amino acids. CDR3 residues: CASSLSGLAGGEQYF. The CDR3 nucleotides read TGTGCCAGCAGTTTATCGGGACTAGCGGGAGGCGAGCAGTACTTC.

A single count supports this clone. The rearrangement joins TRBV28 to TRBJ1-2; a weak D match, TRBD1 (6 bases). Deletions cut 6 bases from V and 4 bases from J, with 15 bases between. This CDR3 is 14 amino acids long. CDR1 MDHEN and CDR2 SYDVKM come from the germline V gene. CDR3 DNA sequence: TGTGCCAGCAGCGAGACGCAGGGGTTCTATGGCTACACCTTC. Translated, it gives CASSETQGFYGYTF.

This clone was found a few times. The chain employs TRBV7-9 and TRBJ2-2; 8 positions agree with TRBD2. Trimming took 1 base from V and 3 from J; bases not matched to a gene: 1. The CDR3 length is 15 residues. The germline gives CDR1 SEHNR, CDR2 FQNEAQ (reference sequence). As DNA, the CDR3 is TGTGCCAGCAGCTTAGGAGCGGGAGACACCGGGGAGCTGTTTTTT. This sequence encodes CASSLGAGDTGELFF.

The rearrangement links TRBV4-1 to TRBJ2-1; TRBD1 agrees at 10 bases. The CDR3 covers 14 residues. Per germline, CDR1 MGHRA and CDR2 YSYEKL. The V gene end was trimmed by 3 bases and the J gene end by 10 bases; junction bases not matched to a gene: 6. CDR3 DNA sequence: TGCGCCAGCAGCCACCGGGACAGGGGCGGGGAGCAGTTCTTC. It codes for CASSHRDRGGEQFF.

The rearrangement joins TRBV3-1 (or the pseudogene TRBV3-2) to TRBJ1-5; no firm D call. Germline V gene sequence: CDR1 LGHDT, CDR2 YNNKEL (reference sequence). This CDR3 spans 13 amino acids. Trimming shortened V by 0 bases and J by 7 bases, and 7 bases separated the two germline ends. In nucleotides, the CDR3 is TGTGCCAGCAGCCAAGATCTGAGACAGCCCCAGCATTTT. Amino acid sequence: CASSQDLRQPQHF.

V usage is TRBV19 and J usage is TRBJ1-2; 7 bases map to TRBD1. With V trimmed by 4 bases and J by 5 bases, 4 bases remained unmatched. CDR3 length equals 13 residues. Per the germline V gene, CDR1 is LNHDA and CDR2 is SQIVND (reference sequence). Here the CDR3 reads CASSTQGRYGYTF. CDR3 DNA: TGTGCCAGTAGTACACAGGGGAGGTATGGCTACACCTTC.

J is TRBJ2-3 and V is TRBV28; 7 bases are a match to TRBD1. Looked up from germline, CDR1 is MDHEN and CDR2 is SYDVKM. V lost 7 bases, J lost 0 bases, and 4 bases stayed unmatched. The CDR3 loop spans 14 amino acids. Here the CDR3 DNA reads TGTGCCAGCACCAAGGGACAGAGCACAGATACGCAGTATTTT. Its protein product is CASTKGQSTDTQYF. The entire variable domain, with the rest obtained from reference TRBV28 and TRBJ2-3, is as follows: DVKVTQSSRYLVKRTGEKVFLECVQDMDHENMFWYRQDPGLGLRLIYFSYDVKMKEKGDIPEGYSVSREKKERFSLILESASTNQTSMYLCASTKGQSTDTQYFGPGTRLTVL.

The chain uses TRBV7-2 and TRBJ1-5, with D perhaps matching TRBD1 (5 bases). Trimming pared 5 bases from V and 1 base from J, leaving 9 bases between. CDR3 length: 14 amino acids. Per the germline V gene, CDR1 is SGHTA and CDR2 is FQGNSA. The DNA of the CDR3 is TGTGCCAGCAGCCGGTGGGGCAGCAATCAGCCCCAGCATTTT. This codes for CASSRWGSNQPQHF.

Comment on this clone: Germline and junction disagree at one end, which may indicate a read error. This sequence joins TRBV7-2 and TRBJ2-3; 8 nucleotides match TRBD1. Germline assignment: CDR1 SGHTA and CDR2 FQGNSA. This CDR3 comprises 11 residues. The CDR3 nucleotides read TGTGCCAGCAGCCGGACAGGGTTTTCGCATTTT. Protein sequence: CASSRTGFSHF.

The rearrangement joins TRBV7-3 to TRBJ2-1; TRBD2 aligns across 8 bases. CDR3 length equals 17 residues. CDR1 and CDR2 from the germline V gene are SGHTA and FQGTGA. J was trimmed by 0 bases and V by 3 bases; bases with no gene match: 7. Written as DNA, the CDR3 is TGTGCCAGCAGCTTGGGAGGCAGCGGGAGCTCCTACAATGAGCAGTTCTTC. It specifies CASSLGGSGSSYNEQFF.

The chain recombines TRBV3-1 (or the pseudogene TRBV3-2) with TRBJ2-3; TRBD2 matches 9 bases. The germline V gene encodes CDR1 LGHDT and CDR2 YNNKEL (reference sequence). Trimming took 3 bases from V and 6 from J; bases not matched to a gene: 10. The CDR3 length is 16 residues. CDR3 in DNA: TGTGCCAGCAGCCATCCTGGTAGCGGGAGTGGGGATACGCAGTATTTT. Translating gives CASSHPGSGSGDTQYF.

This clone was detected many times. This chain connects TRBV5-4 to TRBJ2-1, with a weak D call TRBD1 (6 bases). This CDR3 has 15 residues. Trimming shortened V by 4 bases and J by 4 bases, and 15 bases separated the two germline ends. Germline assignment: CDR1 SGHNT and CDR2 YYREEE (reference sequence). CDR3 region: CASSLRVGGYNEQFF. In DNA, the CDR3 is TGTGCCAGCAGCCTTCGGGTAGGGGGTTACAATGAGCAGTTCTTC.

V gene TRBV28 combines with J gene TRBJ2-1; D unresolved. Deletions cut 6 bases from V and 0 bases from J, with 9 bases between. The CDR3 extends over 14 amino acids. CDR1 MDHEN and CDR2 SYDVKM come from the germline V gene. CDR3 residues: CASRNYSSYNEQFF. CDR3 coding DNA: TGTGCCAGCAGAAATTACAGCTCCTACAATGAGCAGTTCTTC.